Given below is one TCR beta chain in context. Its antigen remains unidentified. The sample comes from a study of T cell responses to AZD1222 COVID-19 vaccine. The protocol was immunoSEQ multiplex PCR, while the TCRdb copy is restricted to in-frame clones and leaves out a portion. Of approximately 150,000 clones in the sample, more than 85% are singletons; the top ten hold about 3.3%. From germline, CDR1 is LGHDT and CDR2 YNNKEL (reference sequence). Trimming at V came to 5 bases and at J to 9 bases, leaving 5 bases not matched to a gene. The CDR3 is 12 amino acids. Points from the study as a whole: Sampled repertoires all dated from after the peak T cell response.

Sequences were derived from peripheral blood, sampled 28 days after the second AZD1222 dose. The source is an adult who received the AZD1222 COVID-19 vaccine. This sequence joins TRBV3-1 (or the pseudogene TRBV3-2) and TRBJ2-7, with 9 bases aligning to TRBD1. This CDR3 is CASSLQGAGQYF. In nucleotides, the CDR3 is TGTGCCAGCAGCTTACAGGGGGCCGGGCAGTACTTC.